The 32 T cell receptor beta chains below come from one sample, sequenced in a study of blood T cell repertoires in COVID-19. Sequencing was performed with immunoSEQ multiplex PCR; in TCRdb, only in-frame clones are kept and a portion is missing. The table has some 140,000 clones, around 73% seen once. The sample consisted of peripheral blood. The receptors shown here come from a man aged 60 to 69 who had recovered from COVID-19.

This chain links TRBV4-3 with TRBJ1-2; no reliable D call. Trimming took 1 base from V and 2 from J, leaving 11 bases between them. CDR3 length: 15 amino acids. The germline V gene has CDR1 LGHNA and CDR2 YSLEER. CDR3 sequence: CASSQGFAGNYGYTF. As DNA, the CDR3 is TGCGCCAGCAGCCAAGGTTTTGCAGGCAACTATGGCTACACCTTC.

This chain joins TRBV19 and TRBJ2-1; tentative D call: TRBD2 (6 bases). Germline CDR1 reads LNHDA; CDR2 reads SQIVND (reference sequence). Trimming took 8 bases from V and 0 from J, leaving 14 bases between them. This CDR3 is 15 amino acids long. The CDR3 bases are TGTGCCAGTCCCCCAGCGGGCAGCTCCTACAATGAGCAGTTCTTC. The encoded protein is CASPPAGSSYNEQFF. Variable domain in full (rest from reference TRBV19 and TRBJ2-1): DGGITQSPKYLFRKEGQNVTLSCEQNLNHDAMYWYRQDPGQGLRLIYYSQIVNDFQKGDIAEGYSVSREKKESFPLTVTSAQKNPTAFYLCASPPAGSSYNEQFFGPGTRLTVL.

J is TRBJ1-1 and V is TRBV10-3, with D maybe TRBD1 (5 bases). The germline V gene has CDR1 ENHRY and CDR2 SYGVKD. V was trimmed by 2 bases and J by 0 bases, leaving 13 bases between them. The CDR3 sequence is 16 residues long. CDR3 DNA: TGTGCCATCAGTGAGAGTAAAGGGGCGGTGAACACTGAAGCTTTCTTT. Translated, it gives CAISESKGAVNTEAFF.

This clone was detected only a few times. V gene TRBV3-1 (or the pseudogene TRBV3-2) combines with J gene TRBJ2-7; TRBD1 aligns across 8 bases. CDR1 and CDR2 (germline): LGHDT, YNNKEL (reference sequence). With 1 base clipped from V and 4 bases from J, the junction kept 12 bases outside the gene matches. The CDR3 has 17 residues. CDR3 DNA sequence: TGTGCCAGCAGCCAAGCAAGGGTCGACAGGGGTGGGTACGAGCAGTACTTC. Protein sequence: CASSQARVDRGGYEQYF.

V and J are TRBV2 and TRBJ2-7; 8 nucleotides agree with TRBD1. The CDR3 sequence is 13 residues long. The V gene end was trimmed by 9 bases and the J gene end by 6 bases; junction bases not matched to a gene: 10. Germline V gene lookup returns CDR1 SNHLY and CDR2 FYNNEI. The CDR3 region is CARGGDRGGEQYF. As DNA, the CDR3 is TGTGCCAGGGGGGGAGACAGGGGAGGCGAGCAGTACTTC.

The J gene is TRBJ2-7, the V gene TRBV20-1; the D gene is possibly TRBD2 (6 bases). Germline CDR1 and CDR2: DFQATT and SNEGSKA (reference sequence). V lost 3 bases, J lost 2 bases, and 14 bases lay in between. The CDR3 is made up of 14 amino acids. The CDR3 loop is CSASIGSRTYEQYF. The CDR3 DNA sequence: TGCAGTGCTAGTATCGGGAGCAGAACCTACGAGCAGTACTTC.

CDR3 protein: CASSFTPRSNEQFF. Written as DNA, the CDR3 is TGTGCCAGCAGCTTTACCCCTAGGAGCAATGAGCAGTTCTTC. The chain links TRBV7-3 to TRBJ2-1; D gene ambiguous. CDR3 length: 14 residues. Trimming cost V 3 bases and J 6 bases, with 12 bases left between them. In germline, CDR1 is SGHTA, CDR2 FQGTGA.

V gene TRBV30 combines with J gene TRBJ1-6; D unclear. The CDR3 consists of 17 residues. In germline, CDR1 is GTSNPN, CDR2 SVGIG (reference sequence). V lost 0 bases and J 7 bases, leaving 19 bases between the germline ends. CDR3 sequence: CAWSVPNRMMRNSPLHF. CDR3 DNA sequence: TGTGCCTGGAGTGTACCAAACCGGATGATGAGGAATTCACCCCTCCACTTT.

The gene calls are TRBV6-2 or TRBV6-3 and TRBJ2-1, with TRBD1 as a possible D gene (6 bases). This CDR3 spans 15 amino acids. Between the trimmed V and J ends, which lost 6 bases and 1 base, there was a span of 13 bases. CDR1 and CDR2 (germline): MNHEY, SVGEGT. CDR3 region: CASSSDRLSYNEQFF. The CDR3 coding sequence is TGTGCCAGCAGCTCCGACAGGTTATCCTACAATGAGCAGTTCTTC.

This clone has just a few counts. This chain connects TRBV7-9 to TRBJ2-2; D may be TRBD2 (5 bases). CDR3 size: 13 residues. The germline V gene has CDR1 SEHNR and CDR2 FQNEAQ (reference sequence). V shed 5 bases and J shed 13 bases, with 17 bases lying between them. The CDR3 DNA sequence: TGTGCCAGCAGCGTCAGTTCCCTCCGGGGGCTGTTTTTT. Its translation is CASSVSSLRGLFF.

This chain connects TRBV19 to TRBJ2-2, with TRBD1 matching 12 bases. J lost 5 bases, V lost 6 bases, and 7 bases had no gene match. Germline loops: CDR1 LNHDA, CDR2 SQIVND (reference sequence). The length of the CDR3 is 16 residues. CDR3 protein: CASRRPGQGATGELFF. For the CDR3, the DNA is TGTGCCAGTAGGCGACCGGGACAGGGGGCTACCGGGGAGCTGTTTTTT. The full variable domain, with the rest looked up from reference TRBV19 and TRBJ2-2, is DGGITQSPKYLFRKEGQNVTLSCEQNLNHDAMYWYRQDPGQGLRLIYYSQIVNDFQKGDIAEGYSVSREKKESFPLTVTSAQKNPTAFYLCASRRPGQGATGELFFGEGSRLTVL.

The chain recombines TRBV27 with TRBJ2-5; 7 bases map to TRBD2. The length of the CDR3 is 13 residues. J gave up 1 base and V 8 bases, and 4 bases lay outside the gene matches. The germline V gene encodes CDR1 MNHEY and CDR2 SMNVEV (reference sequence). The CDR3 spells CASSRGVQETQYF. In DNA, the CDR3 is TGTGCCAGCTCTCGGGGGGTCCAAGAGACCCAGTACTTC.

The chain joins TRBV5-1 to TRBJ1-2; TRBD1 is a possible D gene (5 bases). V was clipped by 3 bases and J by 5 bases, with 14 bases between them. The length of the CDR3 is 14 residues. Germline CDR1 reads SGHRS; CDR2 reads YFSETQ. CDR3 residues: CASSSEEDRYGYTF. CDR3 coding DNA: TGCGCCAGCAGCTCCGAAGAAGACAGATATGGCTACACCTTC.

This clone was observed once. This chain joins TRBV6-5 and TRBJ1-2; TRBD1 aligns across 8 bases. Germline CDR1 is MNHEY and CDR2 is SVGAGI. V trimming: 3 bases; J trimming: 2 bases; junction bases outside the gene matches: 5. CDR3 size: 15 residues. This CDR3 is CASSYSGTGNYGYTF. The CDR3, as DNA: TGTGCCAGCAGTTATTCTGGGACAGGAAACTATGGCTACACCTTC.

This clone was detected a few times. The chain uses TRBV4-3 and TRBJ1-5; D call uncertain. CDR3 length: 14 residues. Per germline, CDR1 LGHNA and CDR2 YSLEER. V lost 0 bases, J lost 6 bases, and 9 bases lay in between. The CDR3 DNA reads TGCGCCAGCAGCCAAGAAAGATTAGCTCAGCCCCAGCATTTT. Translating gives CASSQERLAQPQHF.

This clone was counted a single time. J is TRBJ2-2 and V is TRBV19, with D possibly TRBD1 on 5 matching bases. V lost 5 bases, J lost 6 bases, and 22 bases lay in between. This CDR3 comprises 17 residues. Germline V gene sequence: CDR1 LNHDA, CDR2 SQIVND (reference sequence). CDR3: CASSVFNRYGRAGELFF. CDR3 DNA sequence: TGTGCCAGTAGTGTCTTTAACAGATATGGCAGGGCCGGGGAGCTGTTTTTT.

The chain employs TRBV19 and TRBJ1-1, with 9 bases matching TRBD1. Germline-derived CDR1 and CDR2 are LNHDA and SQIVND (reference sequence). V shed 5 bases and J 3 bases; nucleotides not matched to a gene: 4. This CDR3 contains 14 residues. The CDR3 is CASSVQGADTEAFF. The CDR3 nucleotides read TGTGCCAGTAGTGTACAGGGGGCTGACACTGAAGCTTTCTTT.

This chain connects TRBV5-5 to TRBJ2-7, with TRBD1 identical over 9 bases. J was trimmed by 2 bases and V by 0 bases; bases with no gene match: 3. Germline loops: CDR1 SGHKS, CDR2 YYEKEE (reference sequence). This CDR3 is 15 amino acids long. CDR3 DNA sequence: TGTGCCAGCAGCTTGGAAGGACAGGGGACCTACGAGCAGTACTTC. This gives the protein CASSLEGQGTYEQYF.

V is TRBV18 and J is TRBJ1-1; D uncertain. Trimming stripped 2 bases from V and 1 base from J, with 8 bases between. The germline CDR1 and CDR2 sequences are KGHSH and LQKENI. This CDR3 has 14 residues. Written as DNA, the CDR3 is TGTGCCAGCTCACCAGGAGCTACGAACACTGAAGCTTTCTTT. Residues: CASSPGATNTEAFF.

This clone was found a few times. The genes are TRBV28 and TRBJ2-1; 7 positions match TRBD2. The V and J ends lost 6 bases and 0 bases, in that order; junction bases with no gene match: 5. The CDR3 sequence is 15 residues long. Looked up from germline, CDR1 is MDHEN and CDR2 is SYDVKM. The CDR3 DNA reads TGTGCCAGCAGACCTGGGGGGGGCTCCTACAATGAGCAGTTCTTC. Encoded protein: CASRPGGGSYNEQFF.

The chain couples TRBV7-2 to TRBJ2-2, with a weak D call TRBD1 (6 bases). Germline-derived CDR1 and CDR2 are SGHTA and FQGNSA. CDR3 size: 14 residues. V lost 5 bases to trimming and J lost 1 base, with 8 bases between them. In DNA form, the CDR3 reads TGTGCCAGCAGCCGGACAGAGAACACCGGGGAGCTGTTTTTT. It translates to CASSRTENTGELFF.

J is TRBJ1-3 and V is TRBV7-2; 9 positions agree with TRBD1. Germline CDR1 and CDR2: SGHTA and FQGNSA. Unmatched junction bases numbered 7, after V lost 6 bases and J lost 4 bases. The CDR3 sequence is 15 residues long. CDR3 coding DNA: TGTGCCAGCAGTTTGGACAGGGGATCCGGAAACACCATATATTTT. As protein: CASSLDRGSGNTIYF.

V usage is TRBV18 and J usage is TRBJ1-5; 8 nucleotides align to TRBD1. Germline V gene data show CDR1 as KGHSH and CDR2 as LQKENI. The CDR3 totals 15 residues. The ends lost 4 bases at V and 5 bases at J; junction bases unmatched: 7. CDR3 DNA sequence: TGTGCCAGCTCACAGACGGACAGGGTACATCAGCCCCAGCATTTT. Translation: CASSQTDRVHQPQHF.

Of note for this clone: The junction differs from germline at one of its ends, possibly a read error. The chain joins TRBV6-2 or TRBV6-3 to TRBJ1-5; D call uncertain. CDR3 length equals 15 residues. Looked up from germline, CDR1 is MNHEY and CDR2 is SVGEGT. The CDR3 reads CASSNSWKRDQPQHF. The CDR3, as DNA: TGTGCCAGCAGTAACTCGTGGAAGAGGGATCAGCCCCAGCATTTT.

As DNA, the CDR3 is TGTGCCAGCAAAGAGGGCCGAGAGACCCAGTACTTC. This encodes CASKEGRETQYF. The chain carries TRBV2 and TRBJ2-5, with a weak D call TRBD2 (5 bases). CDR1 is SNHLY and CDR2 is FYNNEI in the germline V gene. The CDR3 spans 12 residues. V lost 7 bases and J lost 4, with 10 bases in between. Supplemented by reference TRBV2 and TRBJ2-5, the full variable domain reads EPEVTQTPSHQVTQMGQEVILRCVPISNHLYFYWYRQILGQKVEFLVSFYNNEISEKSEIFDDQFSVERPDGSNFTLKIRSTKLEDSAMYFCASKEGRETQYFGPGTRLLVL.

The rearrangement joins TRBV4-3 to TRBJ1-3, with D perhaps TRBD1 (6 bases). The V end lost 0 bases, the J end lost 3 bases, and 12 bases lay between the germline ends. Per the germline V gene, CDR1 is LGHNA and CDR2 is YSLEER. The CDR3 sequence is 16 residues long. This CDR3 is CASSQDSGGHGNTIYF. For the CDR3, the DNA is TGCGCCAGCAGCCAAGATTCCGGGGGGCATGGAAACACCATATATTTT.

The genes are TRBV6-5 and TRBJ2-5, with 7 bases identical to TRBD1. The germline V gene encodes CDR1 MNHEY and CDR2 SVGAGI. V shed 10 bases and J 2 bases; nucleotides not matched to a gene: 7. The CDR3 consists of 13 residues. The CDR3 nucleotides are TGTGCCACTGGGGAACAGGGGCAAGAGACCCAGTACTTC. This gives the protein CATGEQGQETQYF.

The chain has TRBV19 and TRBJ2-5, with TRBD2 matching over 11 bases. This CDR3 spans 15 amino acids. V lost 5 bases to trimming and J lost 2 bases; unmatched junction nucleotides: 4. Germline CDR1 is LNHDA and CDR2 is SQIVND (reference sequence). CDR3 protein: CASSPRLAGQETQYF. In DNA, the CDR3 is TGTGCCAGTAGTCCGCGACTAGCGGGACAAGAGACCCAGTACTTC. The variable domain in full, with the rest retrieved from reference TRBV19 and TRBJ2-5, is DGGITQSPKYLFRKEGQNVTLSCEQNLNHDAMYWYRQDPGQGLRLIYYSQIVNDFQKGDIAEGYSVSREKKESFPLTVTSAQKNPTAFYLCASSPRLAGQETQYFGPGTRLLVL.

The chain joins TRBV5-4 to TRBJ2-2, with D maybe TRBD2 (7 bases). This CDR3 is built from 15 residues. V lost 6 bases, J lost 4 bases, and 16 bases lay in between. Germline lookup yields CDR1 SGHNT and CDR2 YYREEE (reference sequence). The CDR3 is CASTHWGGATGELFF. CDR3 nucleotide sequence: TGTGCCAGCACCCACTGGGGGGGGGCCACCGGGGAGCTGTTTTTT.

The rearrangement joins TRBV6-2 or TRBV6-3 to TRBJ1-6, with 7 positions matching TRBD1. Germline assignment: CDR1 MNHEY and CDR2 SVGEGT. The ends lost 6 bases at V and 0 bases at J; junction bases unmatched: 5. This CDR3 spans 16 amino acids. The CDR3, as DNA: TGTGCCAGCAGCTCTGGACAGGTCTCCTATAATTCACCCCTCCACTTT. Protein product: CASSSGQVSYNSPLHF.

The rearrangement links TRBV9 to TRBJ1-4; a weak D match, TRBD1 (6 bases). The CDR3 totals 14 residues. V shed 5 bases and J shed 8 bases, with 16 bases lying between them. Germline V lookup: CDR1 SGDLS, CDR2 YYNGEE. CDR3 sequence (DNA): TGTGCCAGCAGTGCCGGACAGTCCCTGGAAAAACTGTTTTTT. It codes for CASSAGQSLEKLFF.

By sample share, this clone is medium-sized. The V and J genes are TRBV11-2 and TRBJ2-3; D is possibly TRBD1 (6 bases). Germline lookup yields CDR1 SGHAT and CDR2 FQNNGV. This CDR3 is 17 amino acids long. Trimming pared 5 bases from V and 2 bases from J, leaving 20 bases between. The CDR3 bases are TGTGCCAGCAGCCACACAAGAGCCCGGGACAACACAGATACGCAGTATTTT. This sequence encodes CASSHTRARDNTDTQYF.